This T cell receptor (beta chain) was sequenced in a study of T cell responses to AZD1222 COVID-19 vaccine. General study points: Regions left unmutated in variants are reportedly the target of nearly half of spike-specific TCRs. Across the whole spike, CD4 TCRs peaked at regions 160-218 and 743-854. There were mostly white British donors and more females than males, and clonal diversity was possibly underestimated. AZD1222 recipients seropositive at baseline numbered only five to seven.

Profiled with immunoSEQ multiplex PCR; TCRdb holds only in-frame clones, not every one. The sample shows 120,000 to 150,000 clones, approximately 93% of them seen only once. This clone was detected only a few times. What it recognizes is unknown. The TCR originated in an adult in good health. Source: peripheral blood, taken on day 0 of MenACWY control vaccination.

The CDR3 DNA reads as TGTGCCAGCAGCTTAGAGGGAGGAAGCACAGATACGCAGTATTTT. This codes for CASSLEGGSTDTQYF. This chain links TRBV11-3 with TRBJ2-3, with a possible D match to TRBD2 (6 bases). Germline V gives CDR1 SGHNT, CDR2 YENEEA. This CDR3 has 15 amino acids. V was clipped by 0 bases and J by 0 bases, with 7 bases between them.